Below, 7 T cell receptor beta chains from the same sample are listed, as sequenced in a study of Graves' ophthalmopathy and Graves' hyperthyroidism. RNA served as the template for amplifying TCR beta CDR3 regions. HTBI primers primed a first-round RT-PCR, and a second-round multiplex PCR followed. TCRdb used MiXCR to reprocess the multiplex PCR reads, holding one entry per CDR3 protein. The sample records 200,000 to 250,000 distinct CDR3 sequences, roughly 21% being singletons. Specimen: peripheral blood. All receptors derive from a woman between 45 and 65 years old with Graves' ophthalmopathy.

This clonotype showed up many times. The DNA of the CDR3 is TGTGCCAGCAGCTTAGGGACAGGCCTCTACGAGCAGTACTTC. It specifies CASSLGTGLYEQYF. This chain uses TRBV11-2 with TRBJ2-7; 7 bases align to TRBD1. J lost 3 bases, V lost 1 base, and 3 bases had no gene match. The CDR3 totals 14 residues. Germline values: CDR1 SGHAT, CDR2 FQNNGV.

In this sample, this clonotype turned up many times. The chain employs TRBV5-1 and TRBJ1-2; D might be TRBD1 (6 bases). This CDR3 contains 16 residues. Trimming stripped 0 bases from V and 2 bases from J, with 14 bases between. Germline assignment: CDR1 SGHRS and CDR2 YFSETQ. CDR3 nucleotides: TGCGCCAGCAGCTTGGAAGCAGGGGCCGGGAACTATGGCTACACCTTC. It encodes CASSLEAGAGNYGYTF.

The chain uses TRBV28 and TRBJ1-5; TRBD1 matches 7 bases. CDR1 MDHEN and CDR2 SYDVKM come from the germline V gene. CDR3 length: 16 residues. V shed 5 bases and J 0 bases; nucleotides not matched to a gene: 7. The chain's CDR3 is CASSPSRGYSNQPQHF. The DNA for the CDR3 is TGTGCCAGCAGTCCCTCCAGGGGGTATAGCAATCAGCCCCAGCATTTT.

This clonotype appeared many times. The chain recombines TRBV5-7 with TRBJ1-2; TRBD1 matches at 8 bases. TRBV5-7 carries the ORF label, with uncertain function. The CDR3 has 14 residues. V shed 4 bases and J 4 bases; nucleotides not matched to a gene: 6. For the CDR3, the DNA is TGTGCCAGCAGCGAGGACAGGGTTGGCTATGGCTACACCTTC. Translation: CASSEDRVGYGYTF.

This sequence joins TRBV20-1 and TRBJ1-6; 7 nucleotides match TRBD1. V shed 2 bases, J shed 7 bases, and the junction held 5 bases outside the gene matches. CDR1 is DFQATT and CDR2 is SNEGSKA in the germline V gene (reference sequence). This CDR3 contains 14 residues. CDR3 nucleotides: TGCAGTGCTAGAAGACAGGGTGGGAATTCACCCCTCCACTTT. This encodes CSARRQGGNSPLHF.

There are many counts of this clonotype. The genes are TRBV30 and TRBJ1-2; possibly TRBD1 for D (5 bases). The ends were cut back, 4 bases at V and 7 bases at J, with 16 bases in the middle. In germline, CDR1 is GTSNPN, CDR2 SVGIG (reference sequence). The CDR3 extends over 13 amino acids. The CDR3 is CAWKALGVVGYTF. The CDR3 bases are TGTGCCTGGAAGGCTTTAGGGGTAGTTGGCTACACCTTC.

Concerning this clonotype: This sequence may be a read error, since a much larger clone differs from it by one base. The J gene is TRBJ2-2, the V gene TRBV28; possibly TRBD2 for D (6 bases). From germline, CDR1 is MDHEN and CDR2 SYDVKM. This CDR3 has 14 residues. CDR3 residues: CVSTAPGVPGELFF. The CDR3 nucleotides read TGTGTCAGCACCGCGCCGGGGGTCCCCGGGGAGCTGTTTTTT.